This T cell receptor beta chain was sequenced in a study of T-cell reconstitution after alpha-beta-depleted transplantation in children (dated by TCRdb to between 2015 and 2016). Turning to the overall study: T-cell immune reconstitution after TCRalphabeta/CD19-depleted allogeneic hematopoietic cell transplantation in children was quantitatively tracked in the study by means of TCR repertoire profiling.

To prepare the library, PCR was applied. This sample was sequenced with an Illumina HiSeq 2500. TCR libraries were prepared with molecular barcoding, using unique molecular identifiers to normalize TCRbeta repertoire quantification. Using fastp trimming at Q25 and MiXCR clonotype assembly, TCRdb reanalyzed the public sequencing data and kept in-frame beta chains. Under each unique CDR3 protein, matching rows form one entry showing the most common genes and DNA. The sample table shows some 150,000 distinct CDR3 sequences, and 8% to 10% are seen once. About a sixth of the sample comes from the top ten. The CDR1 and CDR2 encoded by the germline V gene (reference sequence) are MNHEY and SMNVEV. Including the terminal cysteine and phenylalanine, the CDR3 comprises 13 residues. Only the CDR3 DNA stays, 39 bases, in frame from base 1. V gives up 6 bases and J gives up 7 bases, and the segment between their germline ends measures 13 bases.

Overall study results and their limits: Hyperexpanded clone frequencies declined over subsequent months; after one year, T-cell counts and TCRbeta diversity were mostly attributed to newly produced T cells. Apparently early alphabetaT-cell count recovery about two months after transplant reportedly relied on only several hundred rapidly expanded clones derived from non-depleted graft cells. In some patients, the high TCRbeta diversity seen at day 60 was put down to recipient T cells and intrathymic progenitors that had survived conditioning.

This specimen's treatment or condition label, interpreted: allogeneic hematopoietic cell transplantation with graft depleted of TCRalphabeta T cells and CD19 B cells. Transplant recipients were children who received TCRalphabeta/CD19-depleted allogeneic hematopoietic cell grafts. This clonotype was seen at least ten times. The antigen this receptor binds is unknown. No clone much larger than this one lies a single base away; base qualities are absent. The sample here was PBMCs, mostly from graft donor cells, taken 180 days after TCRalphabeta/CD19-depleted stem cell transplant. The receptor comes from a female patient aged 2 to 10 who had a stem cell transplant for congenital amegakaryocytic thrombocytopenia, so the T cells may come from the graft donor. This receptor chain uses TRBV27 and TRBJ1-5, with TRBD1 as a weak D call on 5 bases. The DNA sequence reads TGTGCCAGCAGGCGAACCAGGGCACAGCCCCAGCATTTT. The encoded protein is CASRRTRAQPQHF.